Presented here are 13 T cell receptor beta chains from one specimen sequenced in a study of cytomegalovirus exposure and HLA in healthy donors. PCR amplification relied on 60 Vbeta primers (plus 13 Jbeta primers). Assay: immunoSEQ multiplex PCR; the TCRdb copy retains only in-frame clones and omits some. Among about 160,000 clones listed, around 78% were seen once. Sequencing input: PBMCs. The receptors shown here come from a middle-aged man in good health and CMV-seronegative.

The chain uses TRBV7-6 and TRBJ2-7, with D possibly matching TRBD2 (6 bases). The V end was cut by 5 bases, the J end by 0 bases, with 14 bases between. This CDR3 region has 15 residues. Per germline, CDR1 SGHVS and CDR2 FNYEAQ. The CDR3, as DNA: TGTGCCAGCAGCGGGGGACTTCTCCCCTCCTACGAGCAGTACGTC. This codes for CASSGGLLPSYEQYV.

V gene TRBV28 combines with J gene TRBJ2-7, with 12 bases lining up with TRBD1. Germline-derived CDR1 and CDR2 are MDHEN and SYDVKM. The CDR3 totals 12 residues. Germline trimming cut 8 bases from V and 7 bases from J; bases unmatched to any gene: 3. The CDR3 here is CASGGQGAEQYF. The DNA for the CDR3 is TGTGCCAGCGGGGGACAGGGGGCTGAGCAGTACTTC.

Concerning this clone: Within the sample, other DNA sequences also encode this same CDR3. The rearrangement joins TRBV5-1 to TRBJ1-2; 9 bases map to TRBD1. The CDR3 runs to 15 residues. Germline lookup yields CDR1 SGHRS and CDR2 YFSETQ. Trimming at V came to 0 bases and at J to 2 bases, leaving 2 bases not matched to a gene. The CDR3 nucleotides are TGCGCCAGCAGCTTGGCCGGGACAGGGAACTATGGCTACACCTTC. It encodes CASSLAGTGNYGYTF.

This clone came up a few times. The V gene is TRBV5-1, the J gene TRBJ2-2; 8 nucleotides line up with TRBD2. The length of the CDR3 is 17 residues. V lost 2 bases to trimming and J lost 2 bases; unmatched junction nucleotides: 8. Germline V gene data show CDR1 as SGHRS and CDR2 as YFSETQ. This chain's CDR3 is CASSFAAGGTNTGELFF. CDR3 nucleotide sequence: TGCGCCAGCAGCTTCGCGGCGGGAGGCACTAACACCGGGGAGCTGTTTTTT.

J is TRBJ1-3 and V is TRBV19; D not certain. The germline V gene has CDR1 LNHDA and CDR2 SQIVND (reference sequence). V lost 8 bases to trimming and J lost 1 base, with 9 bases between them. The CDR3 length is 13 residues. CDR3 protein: CASAQESGNTIYF. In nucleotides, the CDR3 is TGTGCCAGTGCTCAGGAATCTGGAAACACCATATATTTT.

CDR3 in DNA: TGTGCCAGCAGTCATCGGACTAGCGGGTGGGGGGCAGATACGCAGTATTTT. Protein sequence: CASSHRTSGWGADTQYF. This chain joins TRBV7-8 and TRBJ2-3; TRBD2 aligns across 11 bases. With V trimmed by 6 bases and J by 4 bases, 12 bases remained unmatched. The length of the CDR3 is 17 residues. Germline V lookup: CDR1 SGHVS, CDR2 FQNEAQ.

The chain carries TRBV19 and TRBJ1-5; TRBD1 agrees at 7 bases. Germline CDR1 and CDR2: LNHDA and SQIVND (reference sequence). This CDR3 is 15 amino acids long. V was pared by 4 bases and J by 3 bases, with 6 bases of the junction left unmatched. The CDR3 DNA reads TGTGCCAGTAGTACCTCGACAGGGTACAATCAGCCCCAGCATTTT. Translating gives CASSTSTGYNQPQHF.

In DNA form, the CDR3 reads TGTGCCAGTAGTTCCCTTATTATCGGACAGGGAAAAGGCTATGGCTACACCTTC. It specifies CASSSLIIGQGKGYGYTF. The chain couples TRBV19 to TRBJ1-2, with TRBD1 matching over 8 bases. The germline V gene has CDR1 LNHDA and CDR2 SQIVND (reference sequence). CDR3 length: 18 amino acids. Trimming removed 5 bases from V and 4 bases from J; junction bases left unmatched: 18.

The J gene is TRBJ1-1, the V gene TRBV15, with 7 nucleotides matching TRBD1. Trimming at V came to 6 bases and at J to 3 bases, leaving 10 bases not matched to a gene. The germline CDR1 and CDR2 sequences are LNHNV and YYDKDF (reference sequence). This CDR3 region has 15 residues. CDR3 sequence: CATRGDREGDTEAFF. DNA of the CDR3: TGTGCCACCAGGGGAGACAGGGAAGGGGACACTGAAGCTTTCTTT.

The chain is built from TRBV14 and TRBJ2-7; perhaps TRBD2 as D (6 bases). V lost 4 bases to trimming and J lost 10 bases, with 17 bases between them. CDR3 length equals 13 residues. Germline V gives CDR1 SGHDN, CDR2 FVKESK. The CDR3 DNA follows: TGTGCCAGCAGCCCTCTCGACTGGGCGGGACAGTACTTC. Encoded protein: CASSPLDWAGQYF.

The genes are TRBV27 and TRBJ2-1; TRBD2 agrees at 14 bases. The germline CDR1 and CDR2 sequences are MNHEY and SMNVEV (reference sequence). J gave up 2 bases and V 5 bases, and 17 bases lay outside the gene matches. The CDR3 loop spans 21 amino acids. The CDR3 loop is CASSPYIPAGTSGGTYNEQFF. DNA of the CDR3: TGTGCCAGCAGTCCCTATATCCCCGCCGGGACTAGCGGGGGTACCTACAATGAGCAGTTCTTC.

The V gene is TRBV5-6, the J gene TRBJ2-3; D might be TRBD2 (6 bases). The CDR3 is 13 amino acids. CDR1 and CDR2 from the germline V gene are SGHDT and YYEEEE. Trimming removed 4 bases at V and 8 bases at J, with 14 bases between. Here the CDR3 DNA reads TGTGCCAGCAGCGTGGACCGGGGAGGTACGCAGTATTTT. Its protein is CASSVDRGGTQYF.

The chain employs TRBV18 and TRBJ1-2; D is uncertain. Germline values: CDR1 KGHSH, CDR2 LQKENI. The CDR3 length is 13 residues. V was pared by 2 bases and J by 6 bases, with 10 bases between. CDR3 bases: TGTGCCAGCTCACCAAACGGGGTAGATGGCTACACCTTC. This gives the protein CASSPNGVDGYTF.